This T cell receptor (beta chain) was captured in a study of blood T cell dynamics during melanoma immunotherapy. Study-level findings and limits: Whether repertoire-driving clones were melanoma-specific could not be determined.

Only in-frame clones appear in the TCRdb table, and some are missing; sequencing was by immunoSEQ multiplex PCR. The sample includes under 20,000 clones, 87% of them seen just once. Germline lookup yields CDR1 SGHTA and CDR2 FQGTGA. The CDR3 is 16 residues long. Trimming took 4 bases from V and 4 from J; bases not matched to a gene: 8. Turning to this clone: What it binds is unknown.

Indicated time point: week 3, after first cycle of checkpoint inhibitor. Apart from a couple of fast progressors, RECIST 1.1 response was judged 12 weeks post-infusion. The source was blood, collected from a patient treated with checkpoint blockade. The origin of this receptor is a human donor with melanoma. The chain joins TRBV7-3 to TRBJ2-3, with TRBD2 identical over 10 bases. Written as DNA, the CDR3 is TGTGCCAGCAGCTCCGGGACTAGCGAGGGTGCAGATACGCAGTATTTT. Encoded protein: CASSSGTSEGADTQYF.